This TCR beta chain was found in a study of HIV-infected children after antiretroviral therapy interruption. Trimming took 8 bases from V and 6 from J, leaving 13 bases between them. Germline lookup yields CDR1 MNHNY and CDR2 SVGAGI (reference sequence). This CDR3 spans 12 amino acids. This clonotype was detected ten times or more. Unique molecular identifiers were included in an RNA-based 3' RACE TCR library. TCRdb recomputed calls from the 3' RACE reads with MiXCR, one row per CDR3 protein. The table records about 15,000 distinct CDR3 sequences, under 4% of them present only once. Treatment in this sample: PENTA 11 planned treatment interruption arm or continuous ART arm. At least 24 weeks of at least three-drug ART, in children 2 to 15 years. Memory CD8+ CD45RO+ CD45RA- T cells were FACS-sorted from thawed PBMCs.

This clonotype was obtained from a pool of human donors with HIV. Sample: CD45RO+ CD8+ T cells from PBMCs, pooled from several time points, taken from a donor given antiretroviral therapy, either interrupted or continuous. Subset reported: memory CD8+ CD45RO+ CD45RA- T cells. The chain carries TRBV6-6 and TRBJ1-1; D is ambiguous. The DNA for the CDR3 is TGTGCCAGCGGGGAATTGTGGTCTGAAGCTTTCTTT. It translates to CASGELWSEAFF.